This T cell receptor (beta chain) comes out of a study of blood T cells in healthy people across ages. In the study overall: Researchers report that template switching captured about one barcoded beta molecule per two T cells. General study results and limits: Per-million-T-cell TCR beta diversity fell roughly linearly with age.

With V trimmed by 4 bases and J by 2 bases, 9 bases remained unmatched. Germline values: CDR1 SGHVS, CDR2 FQNEAQ. This CDR3 is 17 amino acids long. The authors ran a second PCR of roughly 6 to 12 cycles using a sample-barcoded 5' primer and a J-beta primer mix. TCRdb re-derived calls from the 5' RACE reads in MiXCR, one entry per CDR3 protein. This sample has about 640,000 distinct CDR3 sequences, with about 53% found just once. As regards this clonotype: Its cognate antigen is unknown.

The V and J genes are TRBV7-8 and TRBJ2-1; 9 bases are shared with TRBD2. The clonotype was recovered from a man aged 55 to 69 in good health. The material sequenced was blood. In DNA, the CDR3 is TGTGCCAGCAGCTCGCCTTTAGCGGGAGAGGCCTACAATGAGCAGTTCTTC. It yields the protein CASSSPLAGEAYNEQFF.